The 28 T cell receptor beta chains reported below all come from one sample, sequenced in a study of blood T cell repertoires in COVID-19 (dated by TCRdb to about 2020). Library creation used the immunoSEQ multiplex PCR assay. TCRdb holds this immuneACCESS table with in-frame rearrangements only. Some clones are missing; in checked studies, unresolved V genes explain under half, and the rest has no known cause. The sample has some 120,000 clones on record, about 84% of them singletons. The ten biggest clones cover about 3.9% of the sample. Input material: peripheral blood. These receptor sequences come from a man aged 55 to 70 with acute or convalescent COVID-19.

The genes are TRBV12-3 or TRBV12-4 and TRBJ2-4; D gene ambiguous. The CDR3 has 13 amino acids. With 1 base removed from V and 9 bases from J, the gap between germline ends came to 10 bases. CDR3 bases: TGTGCCAGCAGTTTAGTGAAGAGTAGCATTCAGTACTTC. Translated: CASSLVKSSIQYF.

This sequence joins TRBV28 and TRBJ2-5, with 7 positions matching TRBD2. Germline assignment: CDR1 MDHEN and CDR2 SYDVKM. The V gene end was trimmed by 5 bases and the J gene end by 6 bases; junction bases not matched to a gene: 9. The CDR3 is 14 residues long. The CDR3 DNA is TGTGCCAGCAGTCAATCCCAGGGAGGGAAGACCCAGTACTTC. It encodes CASSQSQGGKTQYF.

V and J are TRBV11-2 and TRBJ2-2; D is ambiguous. Germline V gene sequence: CDR1 SGHAT, CDR2 FQNNGV. V was trimmed by 5 bases and J by 7 bases, leaving 11 bases between them. CDR3 length equals 13 residues. CDR3 DNA: TGTGCCAGCAGCCCGAGTGAGGTCGGGGAGCTGTTTTTT. It is translated as CASSPSEVGELFF.

The chain combines TRBV6-2 or TRBV6-3 with TRBJ2-1; TRBD2 matches 16 bases. Trimming at V came to 4 bases and at J to 4 bases, leaving 10 bases not matched to a gene. This CDR3 comprises 19 residues. Germline V lookup: CDR1 MNHEY, CDR2 SVGEGT. DNA of the CDR3: TGTGCCAGCAGTTCTCGGGGACTAGCGGGAGGGAGGACTTACAATGAGCAGTTCTTC. Encoded protein: CASSSRGLAGGRTYNEQFF.

This clone was observed a single time. V gene TRBV4-3 combines with J gene TRBJ2-7; D is unclear. The CDR3 totals 11 residues. The V gene lost 1 base and the J gene lost 6 bases, with 4 bases spanning the gap. Germline CDR1 is LGHNA and CDR2 is YSLEER. Here the CDR3 DNA reads TGCGCCAGCAGCCAAGGCAGCGAGCAGTACTTC. Translating it yields CASSQGSEQYF.

The chain carries TRBV24-1 and TRBJ1-2, with D unclear. The germline V gene has CDR1 KGHDR and CDR2 SFDVKD. The CDR3 is 13 amino acids. Trimming took 3 bases from V and 8 from J, leaving 12 bases between them. CDR3 loop: CATSDSPLGGYTF. The CDR3 DNA reads TGTGCCACCAGTGATAGCCCCCTCGGGGGCTACACCTTC.

The rearrangement links TRBV7-2 to TRBJ2-2; 7 bases line up with TRBD1. The CDR3 is made up of 15 amino acids. Germline V lookup: CDR1 SGHTA, CDR2 FQGNSA. V shed 3 bases and J 5 bases; nucleotides not matched to a gene: 6. The CDR3: CASSFRQGGTGELFF. In nucleotides, the CDR3 is TGTGCCAGCAGCTTTAGACAGGGTGGGACCGGGGAGCTGTTTTTT.

The chain couples TRBV4-3 to TRBJ1-6, with 9 bases matching TRBD1. Trimming took 0 bases from V and 6 from J; bases not matched to a gene: 9. CDR1 and CDR2 from the germline V gene are LGHNA and YSLEER. The CDR3 totals 18 residues. CDR3 sequence (DNA): TGCGCCAGCAGCCAAGATCTCCCAAGGACAGGGGCTAATTCACCCCTCCACTTT. It codes for CASSQDLPRTGANSPLHF.

This chain uses TRBV3-1 (or the pseudogene TRBV3-2) with TRBJ2-1; 7 nucleotides line up with TRBD2. With V trimmed by 5 bases and J by 10 bases, 8 bases remained unmatched. The CDR3 runs 13 residues. Germline V gene sequence: CDR1 LGHDT, CDR2 YNNKEL (reference sequence). This chain's CDR3 is CASSSNRGVEQFF. DNA of the CDR3: TGTGCCAGCAGCTCCAACCGGGGGGTGGAGCAGTTCTTC.

The CDR3 here is CASSQSRRVAETQYF. Here the CDR3 DNA reads TGCGCCAGCAGTCAATCTCGGCGGGTGGCAGAGACCCAGTACTTC. The rearrangement uses TRBV23-1 and TRBJ2-5, with a weak D call TRBD2 (5 bases). Being an ORF, TRBV23-1 has a function that is uncertain. V lost 0 bases to trimming and J lost 4 bases, with 12 bases between them. CDR3 size: 15 residues.

The chain's CDR3 is CASSQDSAGGGELFF. CDR3 DNA sequence: TGTGCCAGCAGCCAAGATTCCGCGGGGGGAGGGGAGCTGTTTTTT. The chain carries TRBV3-1 (or the pseudogene TRBV3-2) and TRBJ2-2; 8 nucleotides align to TRBD2. The CDR3 has 15 amino acids. Germline lookup yields CDR1 LGHDT and CDR2 YNNKEL (reference sequence). With V trimmed by 0 bases and J by 8 bases, 5 bases remained unmatched.

CDR3 nucleotide sequence: TGTGCCAGCAGCTCAGGGGGCCGGGACACCGGGGAGCTGTTTTTT. The encoded protein is CASSSGGRDTGELFF. The chain couples TRBV6-4 to TRBJ2-2; 8 bases match TRBD1. J lost 3 bases, V lost 6 bases, and 6 bases had no gene match. Germline lookup yields CDR1 MRHNA and CDR2 SNTAGT. The CDR3 is 15 residues long.

The chain employs TRBV2 and TRBJ1-1; D may be TRBD1 (5 bases). V shed 5 bases and J shed 7 bases, with 14 bases lying between them. The V gene's germline CDR1 is SNHLY and CDR2 FYNNEI. The CDR3 runs to 13 residues. CDR3 sequence (DNA): TGTGCCAGCAGTAGAACAGGAAGGTTTGAAGCTTTCTTT. Its translation: CASSRTGRFEAFF.

The chain recombines TRBV7-8 with TRBJ2-4; no clear D. Germline V CDR1 and CDR2: SGHVS, FQNEAQ. This CDR3 comprises 15 residues. Trimming cost V 0 bases and J 0 bases, with 6 bases left between them. The CDR3 DNA sequence: TGTGCCAGCAGCTTAGCACTGTTAGCCAAAAACATTCAGTACTTC. This sequence encodes CASSLALLAKNIQYF.

This sequence joins TRBV28 and TRBJ2-2, with D perhaps TRBD2 (5 bases). The germline V gene encodes CDR1 MDHEN and CDR2 SYDVKM. V lost 8 bases and J lost 1, with 8 bases in between. CDR3 length: 13 residues. The CDR3 DNA reads as TGTGCCAGCGAGCGGCTGAACACCGGGGAGCTGTTTTTT. This gives the protein CASERLNTGELFF. Using reference TRBV28 and TRBJ2-2 for the parts outside the CDR3, the full variable domain is DVKVTQSSRYLVKRTGEKVFLECVQDMDHENMFWYRQDPGLGLRLIYFSYDVKMKEKGDIPEGYSVSREKKERFSLILESASTNQTSMYLCASERLNTGELFFGEGSRLTVL.

The chain joins TRBV3-1 (or the pseudogene TRBV3-2) to TRBJ2-3, with D unresolved. The ends were cut back, 4 bases at V and 0 bases at J, with 8 bases in the middle. The length of the CDR3 is 14 residues. CDR1 LGHDT and CDR2 YNNKEL come from the germline V gene (reference sequence). The CDR3 sequence is CASSPRLSTDTQYF. The CDR3 nucleotides read TGTGCCAGCAGCCCTCGACTGAGCACAGATACGCAGTATTTT.

The chain employs TRBV29-1 and TRBJ1-5; D possibly corresponds to TRBD1 (5 bases). Trimming pared 4 bases from V and 4 bases from J, leaving 11 bases between. This CDR3 has 13 residues. CDR1 and CDR2 from the germline V gene are SQVTM and ANQGSEA. CDR3 nucleotides: TGCAGCGTTGGAATACAGGAAAATCAGCCCCAGCATTTT. Translating gives CSVGIQENQPQHF.

This chain's CDR3 is CASSKDRDRGETQYF. CDR3 bases: TGCGCCAGCAGCAAGGACCGGGACAGGGGTGAGACCCAGTACTTC. The chain couples TRBV5-1 to TRBJ2-5, with TRBD1 matching 10 bases. V lost 4 bases and J lost 5; bases outside the gene matches: 8. Looked up from germline, CDR1 is SGHRS and CDR2 is YFSETQ. This CDR3 contains 15 residues.

The chain's CDR3 is CASSLRPRGNYGYTF. CDR3 DNA: TGTGCCAGCAGTTTAAGACCACGGGGGAACTATGGCTACACCTTC. The V and J genes are TRBV27 and TRBJ1-2; tentative D call: TRBD1 (5 bases). V gave up 2 bases and J gave up 2 bases, with 12 bases separating them. CDR1 is MNHEY and CDR2 is SMNVEV in the germline V gene (reference sequence). This CDR3 region has 15 residues.

The CDR3 sequence is CASIPDRKIRESNYGYTF. In nucleotides, the CDR3 is TGTGCCAGCATCCCGGACAGAAAAATTCGAGAATCCAACTATGGCTACACCTTC. This chain joins TRBV5-4 and TRBJ1-2, with D maybe TRBD1 (6 bases). V lost 6 bases to trimming and J lost 2 bases, with 26 bases between them. The germline gives CDR1 SGHNT, CDR2 YYREEE (reference sequence). There are 18 residues in the CDR3.

J is TRBJ2-7 and V is TRBV5-1; 7 bases are shared with TRBD2. With V trimmed by 3 bases and J by 2 bases, 8 bases remained unmatched. The length of the CDR3 is 15 residues. CDR1 and CDR2 from the germline V gene are SGHRS and YFSETQ. CDR3 loop: CASSSQRDVPYEQYF. CDR3 coding DNA: TGCGCCAGCAGCTCTCAGCGGGACGTTCCCTACGAGCAGTACTTC.

The V call is TRBV7-9, the J call TRBJ2-7; D possibly corresponds to TRBD1 (6 bases). The CDR3 contains 15 residues. Germline values: CDR1 SEHNR, CDR2 FQNEAQ (reference sequence). V dropped 5 bases and J dropped 5 bases, with 19 bases sitting between them. CDR3 region: CASSHSNRVDNEQYF. In DNA, the CDR3 is TGTGCCAGCAGCCATAGTAACAGGGTCGACAACGAGCAGTACTTC. Full variable domain (rest looked up from reference TRBV7-9 and TRBJ2-7): DTGVSQNPRHKITKRGQNVTFRCDPISEHNRLYWYRQTLGQGPEFLTYFQNEAQLEKSRLLSDRFSAERPKGSFSTLEIQRTEQGDSAMYLCASSHSNRVDNEQYFGPGTRLTVT.

The chain has TRBV4-1 and TRBJ2-3, with D unclear. CDR3 size: 14 residues. V was pared by 3 bases and J by 6 bases, with 13 bases between. Germline V gives CDR1 MGHRA, CDR2 YSYEKL. The CDR3 loop is CASSHPIAPDTQYF. The CDR3 bases are TGCGCCAGCAGCCACCCCATAGCCCCCGATACGCAGTATTTT.

For the CDR3, the DNA is TGTGCCAGCAGCTTAGCCGTTGGACTAGCGGGAGTAGAGACCCAGTACTTC. Translation gives CASSLAVGLAGVETQYF. The chain employs TRBV11-2 and TRBJ2-5; 13 bases map to TRBD2. CDR1 and CDR2 (germline): SGHAT, FQNNGV. V lost 1 base and J lost 4; bases outside the gene matches: 6. The CDR3 loop spans 17 amino acids.

J is TRBJ1-6 and V is TRBV6-4, with 9 positions matching TRBD1. J lost 10 bases, V lost 4 bases, and 8 bases had no gene match. The CDR3 is 15 amino acids. Germline lookup yields CDR1 MRHNA and CDR2 SNTAGT. The CDR3 sequence is CASSGLGQGKSPLHF. The CDR3, as DNA: TGTGCCAGCAGTGGATTAGGACAGGGGAAATCACCCCTCCACTTT.

The chain carries TRBV5-4 and TRBJ1-4, with D perhaps TRBD1 (6 bases). The CDR3 totals 17 residues. Deletions cut 1 base from V and 0 bases from J, with 13 bases between. Germline loops: CDR1 SGHNT, CDR2 YYREEE (reference sequence). CDR3 in amino acids: CASSLTGTGATNEKLFF. The CDR3 region has the DNA TGTGCCAGCAGCTTGACAGGGACCGGGGCAACTAATGAAAAACTGTTTTTT.

The chain combines TRBV6-2 or TRBV6-3 with TRBJ1-2; 11 positions agree with TRBD1. The CDR3 is 15 residues long. Germline loops: CDR1 MNHEY, CDR2 SVGEGT. V lost 4 bases, J lost 3 bases, and 4 bases stayed unmatched. The CDR3 bases are TGTGCCAGCAGTTCCGGGACAGGGGGTGACTATGGCTACACCTTC. Translated: CASSSGTGGDYGYTF.

This clone was found once. The gene calls are TRBV3-1 (or the pseudogene TRBV3-2) and TRBJ1-5; TRBD1 agrees at 7 bases. The germline V gene has CDR1 LGHDT and CDR2 YNNKEL (reference sequence). V shed 1 base, J shed 1 base, and the junction held 1 base outside the gene matches. The length of the CDR3 is 15 residues. Here the CDR3 reads CASSQGRGSNQPQHF. CDR3 nucleotide sequence: TGTGCCAGCAGCCAAGGCAGGGGGAGCAATCAGCCCCAGCATTTT.